This T cell receptor (beta chain) appears in the sequencing data of a study of shared clonotypes between healthy human individuals (dated by TCRdb to 2019 to 2021). Background for the entire study: The cohort included a few men and a couple of women between 18 and 49 years of age. To increase sequencing depth and limit assay-specific biases, different laboratories used diverse techniques to prepare libraries and sequence TCR repertoires. To estimate repertoire size and how much clonotype sharing occurs between individuals, the study deeply sequenced the blood TCR repertoires of 4 to 6 healthy adults. Between about 0.85 and 9.5 billion PBMCs per donor were obtained by leukapheresis. For each donor, three plates each were used for CD4 naive and CD4 memory, two plates were used for CD8 naive, and one plate was used for CD8 memory.

Using the deep immunoSEQ assay, multiplex PCR amplified TCR CDR3 regions from genomic DNA. Extracted genomic DNA from each cell subset was spread evenly across all wells of several immunoSEQ 96-well plates, with each plate serving as a replicate. Each replicate PCR for sorted subsets received roughly 200 ng genomic DNA, equal to tens of thousands of T cell genomes. Purified libraries were measured with a Qubit 3.0 fluorometer, size-checked on a Bioanalyzer 2100, and measured again with the KAPA Library Quantification kit. Each immunoSEQ 96-well plate was sequenced on its own single-read 150-cycle Illumina NextSeq 550 flow cell. The authors' analysis ran thus. Because the immunoSEQ output included only junctional sequences and no quality scores, the filtering could not be the same as the filtering used for full-length reads. To assign V/J genes and CDR3, sequences were annotated using PyIR, a Python wrapper for IgBLAST v1.9, with IMGT germline references. Reads were filtered out if the reads had weak V/J assignments (E-value above 1e-6), no CDR3, stop codons, out-of-frame junctions, or ambiguous translated residues. V3J clonotypes were defined as sequences sharing an identical inferred V gene, J gene, and CDR3 amino acid sequence. Percentage overlap between repertoires was computed as shared unique clonotypes divided by the size of the smaller repertoire. Repertoire richness was assessed with RTK rarefaction, the Chao1 estimator, and Recon v2.1 estimates of unobserved clonotypes. Generation probabilities for all TCRbeta clonotypes obtained by the gDNA method from a handful of donors were computed using OLGA. The table comes from immuneACCESS by way of TCRdb, which keeps in-frame sequences with V and J called. Part of the clones is missing from these tables; in studies checked, under half for an unresolved V gene and the rest for unknown reasons. V, J and clone size are those of that table, while D and trimming were read from the DNA. The sample includes some 2 million clones, with roughly 95% observed a single time. The top ten hold roughly 1.2% of the sample.

From cysteine to phenylalanine, the CDR3 is 12 amino acids long. This entry keeps only the CDR3 DNA: 36 bases, framed from base 1. V was cut back by 4 bases and J by 4 bases, leaving a gap of 8 bases between them. The germline V gene gives CDR1 as SQVTM and CDR2 as ANQGSEA. On this clone itself: What this receptor recognizes is not known. No much larger clonotype is one base removed from it; base qualities were not supplied. The sample holds other DNA sequences that translate to the same CDR3.

What the authors observed across the whole study: Sharing across four donors was observed for around 5% of naive CD4, 3% to 3.5% of naive CD8, 2% to 2.5% of memory CD4, and about 0.4% of memory CD8 clonotypes. Compared with non-shared clonotypes, the clonotypes found in all four sorted-subset donors had higher generation probabilities. Rarefaction of sorted-subset datasets indicated incomplete sequencing despite the large sequencing depth. Naive subsets generally had larger estimated clonotype richness than memory subsets. Pairwise subsampling indicated that sequencing depth was expected to affect the degree of clonotype sharing among donors. The genetic and exposure-history diversity represented was limited by the small number of donors. Sampling was restricted to blood, and TCR repertoires in tissues likely differ from the TCR repertoires found in blood.

CD8 naive samples were obtained by positive selection for CCR7 among CD45RO-negative cells, yielding a CD45RA+CCR7+ population from which TemRA cells were excluded. The donors were healthy, HIV-negative adults who had no recently reported acute infections or vaccinations. Every donor was a Caucasian adult living in Nashville, Tennessee, USA. Blood was collected by leukapheresis, and PBMCs were isolated by Ficoll-Histopaque density gradient centrifugation and then cryopreserved in liquid nitrogen vapor phase. Analytical flow cytometry was used to check the purity and quantity of each magnetically sorted T cell population. Genomic DNA was isolated from every sorted fraction and measured by UV absorbance on a Nanodrop 2000c.

The source material was naive CD8+ T cells sorted from blood. Taken with the paper, the label for cell subset or site translates to: CD45RA+CCR7+. The chain joins TRBV29-1 to TRBJ1-3, with TRBD1 perhaps the D gene, on 6 matching bases. The source of this sequence is a man younger than 35 in good health. The CDR3 protein is CSVAGDGNTIYF. Read as DNA, the sequence is TGCAGCGTTGCAGGGGACGGAAACACCATATATTTT.